This TCR beta chain was retrieved from a study of molecular identifiers for immune sequencing clone quantification. The length of the CDR3 is 14 residues. The junction had 8 bases not matched to a gene; V was cut back by 4 bases and J by 5 bases. The germline CDR1 and CDR2 sequences are SEHNR and FQNEAQ (reference sequence). TCRdb recomputed calls from the PCR reads with MiXCR, one row per CDR3 protein. The data show about 640,000 distinct CDR3 sequences, 15% to 20% seen once. This clonotype was recorded many times. Its target is not known. Study-level points and caveats: Clones exceeding 20 RNA copies carried over 99% of effector molecules but under 1% of naive-cell molecules.

The chain has TRBV7-9 and TRBJ2-7, with TRBD2 matching 7 bases. This TCR derives from a human donor in good health. Some libraries in this study had Jurkat cell RNA spiked in. Sequencing was performed on naive CD8+ T cells from blood, with Jurkat cell RNA spiked in. Subset indicated: FACS-sorted CD8+CD4-CCR7+CD45RA+ naive T cells. The CDR3 coding sequence is TGTGCCAGCAGCTCGACTACCACTAGCGACGAGCAGTACTTC. Amino acids: CASSSTTTSDEQYF.